This record covers a single T cell receptor beta chain. The PCR employed 60 Vbeta primers together with 13 Jbeta primers. Some clones are missing from TCRdb's copy, which holds only in-frame ones; the method was immunoSEQ multiplex PCR. Among 150,000 to 200,000 clones, over 70% were seen once, and the ten largest hold 2.5% to 3%. This sample was included in a study of cytomegalovirus exposure and HLA in healthy donors. This CDR3 has 14 residues. Trimming took 3 bases from V and 6 from J; bases not matched to a gene: 8. Germline V lookup: CDR1 SQVTM, CDR2 ANQGSEA. The sample was PBMCs. The V and J genes are TRBV29-1 and TRBJ2-5; 9 bases line up with TRBD2. The clonotype was recovered from a woman in her forties or fifties in good health and CMV-seropositive. The CDR3 loop reads CSVDDGTSLQTQYF. The CDR3 nucleotides read TGCAGCGTTGACGACGGGACTAGCCTCCAGACCCAGTACTTC.